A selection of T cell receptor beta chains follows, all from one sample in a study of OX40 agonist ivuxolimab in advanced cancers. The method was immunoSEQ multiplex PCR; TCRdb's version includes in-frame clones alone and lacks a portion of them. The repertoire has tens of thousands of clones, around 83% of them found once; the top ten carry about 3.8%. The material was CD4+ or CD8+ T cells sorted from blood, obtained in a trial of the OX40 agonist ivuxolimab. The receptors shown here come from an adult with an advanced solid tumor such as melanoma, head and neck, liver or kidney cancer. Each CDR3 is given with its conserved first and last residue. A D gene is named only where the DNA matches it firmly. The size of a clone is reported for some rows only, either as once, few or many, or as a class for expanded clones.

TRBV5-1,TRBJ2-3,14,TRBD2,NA,TGCGCCAGCAGCTACCGGGGGGGCCAAGATACGCAGTATTTT,CASSYRGGQDTQYF
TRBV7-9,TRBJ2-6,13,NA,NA,TGTGCCGGAAGGGGGGCTGGGGCCAACGTCCTGACTTTC,CAGRGAGANVLTF
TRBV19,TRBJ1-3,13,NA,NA,TGTGCCAGTAGTATAGATCGCCCTGGCACCATATATTTT,CASSIDRPGTIYF
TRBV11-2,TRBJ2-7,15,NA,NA,TGTGCCAGCAGCTTAGGGGAGCCCCTCCCCTACGAGCAGTACTTC,CASSLGEPLPYEQYF
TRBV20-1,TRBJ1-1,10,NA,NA,TGCAGTGTCGATCACACTGAAGCTTTCTTT,CSVDHTEAFF
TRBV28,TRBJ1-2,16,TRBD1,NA,TGTGCCAGCAGTTCCCAGGGGGGGCGAAGGGACTATGGCTACACCTTC,CASSSQGGRRDYGYTF
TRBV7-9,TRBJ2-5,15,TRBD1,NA,TGTGCCAGCAGCTTAGGACAGGGGGCGGGAGAGACCCAGTACTTC,CASSLGQGAGETQYF
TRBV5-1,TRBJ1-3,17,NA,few,TGCGCCAGCAGCTTGGCCGACGACAGGAGCTCTGGAAACACCATATATTTT,CASSLADDRSSGNTIYF
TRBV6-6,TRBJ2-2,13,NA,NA,TGTGCCAGCAGTTCCCGCGGGACCGGGGAGCTGTTTTTT,CASSSRGTGELFF
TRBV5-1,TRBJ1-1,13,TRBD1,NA,TGCGCCAGCAGCGAACAGGGGTACCCTGAAGCTTTCTTT,CASSEQGYPEAFF
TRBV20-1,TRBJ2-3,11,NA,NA,TGCAGTGCTACCGGCACAGATACGCAGTATTTT,CSATGTDTQYF
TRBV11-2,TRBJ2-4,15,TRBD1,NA,TGTGCCAGCAGCCCAACAGACAGGGAATGGCACATTCAGTACTTC,CASSPTDREWHIQYF
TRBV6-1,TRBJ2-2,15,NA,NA,TGTGCCAGCTCCGTCTACCCAGGGTCCACCGGGGAGCTGTTTTTT,CASSVYPGSTGELFF
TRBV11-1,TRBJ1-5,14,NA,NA,TGTGCCAGCAGCCCCCGTGGGGCCTCCCAGCCCCAGCATTTT,CASSPRGASQPQHF
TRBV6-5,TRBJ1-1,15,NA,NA,TGTGCCAGCAGACCACAAGGGACTTTGAACACTGAAGCTTTCTTT,CASRPQGTLNTEAFF
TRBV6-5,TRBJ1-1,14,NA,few,TGTGCCAGTCGGGTCGGGTTCACGAACACTGAAGCTTTCTTT,CASRVGFTNTEAFF
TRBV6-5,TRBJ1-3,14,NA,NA,TGTGCCAGCAGTTCGACGGCCTCTGGAAACACCATATATTTT,CASSSTASGNTIYF
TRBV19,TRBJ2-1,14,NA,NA,TGTGCCAGTAGTATAGACGGCAGCGTGAATGAGCAGTTCTTC,CASSIDGSVNEQFF
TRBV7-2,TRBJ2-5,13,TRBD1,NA,TGTGCCAGCAGCGAAACAGGGGGAGAGACCCAGTACTTC,CASSETGGETQYF
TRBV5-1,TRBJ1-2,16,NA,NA,TGCGCCAGCAGCTTGGACCCAACAGAAGCCCTCTATGGCTACACCTTC,CASSLDPTEALYGYTF
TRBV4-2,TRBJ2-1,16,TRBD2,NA,TGTGCCAGCAGCCAAGATAGCGCTAGCGGATACAATGAGCAGTTCTTC,CASSQDSASGYNEQFF
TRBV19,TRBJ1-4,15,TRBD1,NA,TGTGCCAGTAGTATCGAGCGACAGGGAAACCCAAAACTGTTTTTT,CASSIERQGNPKLFF